This entry features one TCR beta chain sequence. Its antigen is undetermined. The data stem from a study of post-analysis software for immune sequencing data. Study-wide results and caveats: Higher frequency in patients than in controls was seen for about five TRBV segments, with TRBV5-6, TRBV5-1 and TRBV20-1 among them.

The junction had 10 bases not matched to a gene; V was cut back by 1 base and J by 10 bases. This CDR3 is built from 15 residues. Per the germline V gene, CDR1 is DFQATT and CDR2 is SNEGSKA (reference sequence). Researchers reported that TCR beta cDNA libraries carried unique molecular identifiers. TCRdb itself ran the PCR reads through MiXCR, one entry per CDR3 protein. Here the sample spans more than 500,000 distinct CDR3 sequences, about a third being singletons. J is TRBJ1-6 and V is TRBV20-1; 7 positions match TRBD1. Sequencing was performed on blood. This receptor was taken from a girl younger than 18 with multiple sclerosis. This CDR3 reads CSARGGWDSGSPLHF. CDR3 coding DNA: TGCAGTGCTAGAGGAGGGTGGGACAGTGGCTCACCCCTCCACTTT.